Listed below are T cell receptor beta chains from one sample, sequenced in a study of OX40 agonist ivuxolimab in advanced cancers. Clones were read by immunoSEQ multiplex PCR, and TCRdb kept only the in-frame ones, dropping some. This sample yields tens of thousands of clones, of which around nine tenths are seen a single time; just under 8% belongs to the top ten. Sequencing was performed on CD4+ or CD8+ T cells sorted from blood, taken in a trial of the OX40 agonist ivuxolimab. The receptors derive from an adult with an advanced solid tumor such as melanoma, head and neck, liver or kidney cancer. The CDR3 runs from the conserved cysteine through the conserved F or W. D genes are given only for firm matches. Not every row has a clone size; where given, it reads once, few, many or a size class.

CASSWRRGGSKFF	TGTGCCAGCAGCTGGCGGCGCGGGGGTTCGAAGTTCTTC	TRBJ2-1	-	TRBD2	TRBV7-9
CASSLQGQSTDTQYF	TGTGCCAGCAGTCTGCAGGGACAGTCCACAGATACGCAGTATTTT	TRBJ2-3	-	TRBD1	TRBV6-5
CASSPIRASSYEQYF	TGTGCCAGTAGTCCTATAAGGGCCAGCTCCTACGAGCAGTACTTC	TRBJ2-7	-	-	TRBV19
CASTKLGLAADNEQFF	TGTGCCAGCACCAAACTCGGGCTAGCGGCAGACAATGAGCAGTTCTTC	TRBJ2-1	-	TRBD2	TRBV11-1
CASSRRGTGLIDEQYF	TGTGCCAGCAGCAGAAGGGGCACAGGGTTGATCGACGAGCAGTACTTC	TRBJ2-7	-	-	TRBV9
CASGVRGGNTIYF	TGTGCCAGTGGCGTTAGGGGCGGAAACACCATATATTTT	TRBJ1-3	-	-	TRBV11-2
CAWGDRGYHGAQYF	TGTGCCTGGGGGGACAGGGGCTACCACGGGGCGCAGTATTTT	TRBJ2-3	-	TRBD1	TRBV30
CAISASRDINEQFF	TGTGCCATCAGTGCGTCCCGGGACATCAATGAGCAGTTCTTC	TRBJ2-1	-	-	TRBV10-3
CASSRVRLAGGNEQFF	TGTGCCAGCAGCCGAGTGCGTCTAGCGGGAGGCAATGAGCAGTTCTTC	TRBJ2-1	-	TRBD2	TRBV4-2
CASSLSGGDEQYF	TGTGCCAGCAGCTTATCGGGCGGCGACGAGCAGTACTTC	TRBJ2-7	-	-	TRBV11-3
CASNPTRSSYEQYF	TGTGCCAGTAACCCAACCCGTTCCTCCTACGAGCAGTACTTC	TRBJ2-7	once	-	TRBV19
CASSQDPLGQGGTEAFF	TGCGCCAGCAGCCAAGACCCCCTGGGACAGGGCGGCACTGAAGCTTTCTTT	TRBJ1-1	-	TRBD1	TRBV4-3
CAWSPDYNEQFF	TGTGCCTGGAGTCCCGACTACAATGAGCAGTTCTTC	TRBJ2-1	-	-	TRBV30
CASSNRNYGYTF	TGTGCCAGCAGTAACAGGAACTATGGCTACACCTTC	TRBJ1-2	-	-	TRBV28
CASSFTDRDGSEAFF	TGTGCCAGCAGCTTTACAGACAGGGACGGAAGTGAAGCTTTCTTT	TRBJ1-1	-	TRBD1	TRBV7-2
CASSYSGTSTGELFF	TGTGCCAGCAGCTATAGCGGGACAAGCACCGGGGAGCTGTTTTTT	TRBJ2-2	-	TRBD2	TRBV6-1